The clone carrying this TCR beta chain is medium-sized (0.01 to 0.1%) by share. Its antigen is as yet unknown. These data come from a study of cytomegalovirus exposure and HLA in healthy donors. There are 15 residues in the CDR3. With V trimmed by 8 bases and J by 5 bases, 11 bases remained unmatched. In germline, CDR1 is SNHLY, CDR2 FYNNEI. Whole-study findings and limits: In a later analysis, the majority of CMV-associated beta chains seemingly showed HLA restriction.

Vbeta (60) and Jbeta (13) primers were used in the PCR. The data were produced by immunoSEQ multiplex PCR, yet TCRdb's version contains in-frame clones alone and is incomplete. The table includes roughly 71,000 clones, 65% to 80% detected once. Sequencing used PBMCs. This receptor was identified in a man in his forties or fifties in good health and CMV-seropositive. V gene TRBV2 combines with J gene TRBJ2-1; 8 bases line up with TRBD1. This CDR3 reads CASRDTGTGDNEQFF. DNA for the CDR3: TGTGCCAGCCGAGATACCGGGACAGGCGACAATGAGCAGTTCTTC.